The TCR beta chain under discussion was sequenced for a study of blood T cell repertoires in COVID-19. Study information: Whether acute or convalescent, the COVID-19 samples came from the United States, Italy and Spain. Nucleic acid was either cDNA or gDNA, and it came from T cells, B-cell-depleted T cells, or PBMCs.

Original processing methods: Estimates of nucleated cell counts were drawn from the amplification of reference gene primers. Clones were sequenced by immunoSEQ multiplex PCR, and TCRdb holds only the in-frame ones, with some missing. V and J calls and clone size are as listed in that table; D and trimming were resolved from the DNA. Of around 130,000 clones in the sample, 85% to 90% were seen once. This clone was seen more than once but under ten times. The CDR3 extends over 15 amino acids. CDR1 MNHEY and CDR2 SVGAGI come from the germline V gene. V gave up 3 bases and J gave up 6 bases, with 17 bases separating them.

Input material: peripheral blood. The sequence came from a human donor in a cohort sampled during active COVID-19. The V gene is TRBV6-5, the J gene TRBJ1-1; no clear D. The CDR3, as DNA: TGTGCCAGCAGTTATCAGTTAACGTCAACCCCTGAAGCTTTCTTT. Its protein is CASSYQLTSTPEAFF.